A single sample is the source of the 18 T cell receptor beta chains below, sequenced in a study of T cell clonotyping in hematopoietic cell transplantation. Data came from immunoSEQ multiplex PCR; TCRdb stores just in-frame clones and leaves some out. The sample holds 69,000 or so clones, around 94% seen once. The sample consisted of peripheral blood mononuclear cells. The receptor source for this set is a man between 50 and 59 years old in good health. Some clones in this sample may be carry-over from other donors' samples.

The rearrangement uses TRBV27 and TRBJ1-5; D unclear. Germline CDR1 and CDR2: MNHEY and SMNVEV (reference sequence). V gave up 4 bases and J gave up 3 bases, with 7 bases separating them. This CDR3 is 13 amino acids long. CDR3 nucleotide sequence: TGTGCCAGCAGTTCAGGATACAATCAGCCCCAGCATTTT. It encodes CASSSGYNQPQHF.

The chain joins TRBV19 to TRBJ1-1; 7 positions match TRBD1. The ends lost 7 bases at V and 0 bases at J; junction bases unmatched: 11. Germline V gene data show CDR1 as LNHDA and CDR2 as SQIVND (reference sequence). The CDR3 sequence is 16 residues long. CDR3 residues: CASTPTGPVLNTEAFF. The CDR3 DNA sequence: TGTGCCAGTACCCCGACAGGGCCCGTCCTGAACACTGAAGCTTTCTTT.

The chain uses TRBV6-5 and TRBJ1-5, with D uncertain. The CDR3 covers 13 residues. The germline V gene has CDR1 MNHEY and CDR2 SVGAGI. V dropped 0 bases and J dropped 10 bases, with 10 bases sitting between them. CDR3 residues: CASSYSNSGPQHF. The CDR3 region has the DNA TGTGCCAGCAGTTACTCGAATTCGGGACCCCAGCATTTT.

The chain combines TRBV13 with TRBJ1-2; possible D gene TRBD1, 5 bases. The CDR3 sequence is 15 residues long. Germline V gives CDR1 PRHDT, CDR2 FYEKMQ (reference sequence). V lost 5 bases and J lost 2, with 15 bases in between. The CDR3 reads CASSASEGYNYGYTF. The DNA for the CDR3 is TGTGCCAGCAGCGCCAGCGAGGGGTACAACTATGGCTACACCTTC. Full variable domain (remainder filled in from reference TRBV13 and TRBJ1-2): AAGVIQSPRHLIKEKRETATLKCYPIPRHDTVYWYQQGPGQDPQFLISFYEKMQSDKGSIPDRFSAQQFSDYHSELNMSSLELGDSALYFCASSASEGYNYGYTFGSGTRLTVV.

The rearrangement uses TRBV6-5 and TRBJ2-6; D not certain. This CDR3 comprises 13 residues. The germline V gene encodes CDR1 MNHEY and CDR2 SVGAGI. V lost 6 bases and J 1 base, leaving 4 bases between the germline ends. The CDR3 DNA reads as TGTGCCAGCAGAGGGTCTGGGGCCAACGTCCTGACTTTC. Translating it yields CASRGSGANVLTF.

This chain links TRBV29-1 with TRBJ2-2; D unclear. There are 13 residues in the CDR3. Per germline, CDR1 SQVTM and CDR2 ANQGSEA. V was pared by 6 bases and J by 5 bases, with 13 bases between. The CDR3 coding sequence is TGCAGCGTGAGCGCTGTGGGTACCGGGGAGCTGTTTTTT. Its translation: CSVSAVGTGELFF.

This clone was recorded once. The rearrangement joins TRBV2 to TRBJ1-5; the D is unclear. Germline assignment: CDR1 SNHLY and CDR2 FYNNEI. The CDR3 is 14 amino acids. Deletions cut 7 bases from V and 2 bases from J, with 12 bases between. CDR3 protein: CASTSVLGNQPQHF. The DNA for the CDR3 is TGTGCCAGCACCTCCGTACTGGGCAATCAGCCCCAGCATTTT.

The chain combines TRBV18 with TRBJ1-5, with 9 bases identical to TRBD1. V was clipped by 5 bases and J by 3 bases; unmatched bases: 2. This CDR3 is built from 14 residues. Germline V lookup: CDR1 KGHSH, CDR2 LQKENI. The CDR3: CASSGTGSNQPQHF. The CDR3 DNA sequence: TGTGCCAGCTCAGGGACAGGGTCCAATCAGCCCCAGCATTTT.

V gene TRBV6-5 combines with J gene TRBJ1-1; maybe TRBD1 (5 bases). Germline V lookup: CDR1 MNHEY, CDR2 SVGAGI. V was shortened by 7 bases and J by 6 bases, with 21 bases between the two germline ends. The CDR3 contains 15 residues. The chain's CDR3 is CASNGGWGRTSEAFF. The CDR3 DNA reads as TGTGCCAGCAATGGGGGGTGGGGAAGGACATCTGAAGCTTTCTTT.

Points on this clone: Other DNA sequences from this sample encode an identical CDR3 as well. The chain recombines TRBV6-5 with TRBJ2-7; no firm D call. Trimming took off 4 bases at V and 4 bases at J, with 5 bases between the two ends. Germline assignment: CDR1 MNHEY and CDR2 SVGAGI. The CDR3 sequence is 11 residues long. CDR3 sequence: CASSSLYEQYF. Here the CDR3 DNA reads TGTGCCAGCAGTTCTCTGTACGAGCAGTACTTC.

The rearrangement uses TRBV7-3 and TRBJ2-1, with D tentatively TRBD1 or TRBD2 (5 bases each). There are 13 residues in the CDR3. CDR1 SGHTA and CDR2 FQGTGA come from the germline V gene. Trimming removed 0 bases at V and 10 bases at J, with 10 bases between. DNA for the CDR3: TGTGCCAGCAGCTTAACTGGGTGGGACGAGCAGTTCTTC. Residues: CASSLTGWDEQFF.

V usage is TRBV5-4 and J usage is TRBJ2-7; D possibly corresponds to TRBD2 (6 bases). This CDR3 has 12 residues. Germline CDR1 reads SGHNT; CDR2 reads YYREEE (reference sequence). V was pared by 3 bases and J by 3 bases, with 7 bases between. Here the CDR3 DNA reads TGTGCCAGCAGCTGGGACTTCTACGAGCAGTACTTC. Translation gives CASSWDFYEQYF. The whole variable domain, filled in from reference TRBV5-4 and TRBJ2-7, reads ETGVTQSPTHLIKTRGQQVTLRCSSQSGHNTVSWYQQALGQGPQFIFQYYREEENGRGNFPPRFSGLQFPNYSSELNVNALELDDSALYLCASSWDFYEQYFGPGTRLTVT.

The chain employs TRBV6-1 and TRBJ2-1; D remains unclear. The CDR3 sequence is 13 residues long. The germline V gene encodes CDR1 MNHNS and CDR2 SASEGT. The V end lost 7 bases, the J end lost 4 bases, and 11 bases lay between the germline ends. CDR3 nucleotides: TGTGCCAGCAAAAAAGACCTTTACAATGAGCAGTTCTTC. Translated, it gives CASKKDLYNEQFF.

The CDR3 DNA follows: TGTGCCAGCAGCCGACTAGCGGGCTCCAATGAGCAGTTCTTC. Translated: CASSRLAGSNEQFF. The chain carries TRBV6-6 and TRBJ2-1; 10 positions agree with TRBD2. After removal of 6 bases from V and 6 bases from J, the junction contained 5 bases not matched to a gene. The length of the CDR3 is 14 residues. Germline V gene lookup returns CDR1 MNHNY and CDR2 SVGAGI (reference sequence).

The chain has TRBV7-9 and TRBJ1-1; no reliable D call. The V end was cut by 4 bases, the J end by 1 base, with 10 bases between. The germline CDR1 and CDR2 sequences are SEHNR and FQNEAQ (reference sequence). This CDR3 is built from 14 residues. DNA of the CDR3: TGTGCCAGCAGCTCTCTTGGATGGAACACTGAAGCTTTCTTT. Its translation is CASSSLGWNTEAFF.

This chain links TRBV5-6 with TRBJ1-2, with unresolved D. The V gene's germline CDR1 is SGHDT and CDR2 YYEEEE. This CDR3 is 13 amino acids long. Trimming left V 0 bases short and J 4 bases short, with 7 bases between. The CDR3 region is CASSLEHFYGYTF. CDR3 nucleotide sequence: TGTGCCAGCAGCTTGGAACATTTCTATGGCTACACCTTC.

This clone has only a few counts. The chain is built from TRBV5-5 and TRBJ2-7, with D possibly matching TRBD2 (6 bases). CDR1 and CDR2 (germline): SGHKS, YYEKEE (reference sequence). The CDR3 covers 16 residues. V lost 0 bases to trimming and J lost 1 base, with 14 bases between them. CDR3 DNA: TGTGCCAGCAGCTTGGCTCGACTAGTCGTTTCCTACGAGCAGTACTTC. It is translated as CASSLARLVVSYEQYF.

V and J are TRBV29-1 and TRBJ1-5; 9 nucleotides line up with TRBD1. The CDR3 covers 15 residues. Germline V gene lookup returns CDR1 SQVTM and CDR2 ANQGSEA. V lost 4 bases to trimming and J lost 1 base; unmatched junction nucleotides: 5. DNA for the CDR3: TGCAGCGTTGTCATACAGGGGGCCAGCAATCAGCCCCAGCATTTT. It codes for CSVVIQGASNQPQHF.